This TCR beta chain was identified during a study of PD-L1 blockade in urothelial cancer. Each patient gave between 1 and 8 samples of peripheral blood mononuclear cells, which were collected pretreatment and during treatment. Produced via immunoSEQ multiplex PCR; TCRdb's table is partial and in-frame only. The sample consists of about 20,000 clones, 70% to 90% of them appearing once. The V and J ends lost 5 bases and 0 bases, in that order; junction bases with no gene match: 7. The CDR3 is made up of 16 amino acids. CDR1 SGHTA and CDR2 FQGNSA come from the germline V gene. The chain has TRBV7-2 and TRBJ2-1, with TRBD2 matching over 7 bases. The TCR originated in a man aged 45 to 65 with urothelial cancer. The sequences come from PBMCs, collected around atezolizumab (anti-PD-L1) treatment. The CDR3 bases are TGTGCCAGCAGCCTTAGTGGGGGGGGCTCCTACAATGAGCAGTTCTTC. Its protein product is CASSLSGGGSYNEQFF.